This passage covers 30 T cell receptor beta chains from one sample sequenced in a study of blood T cell repertoires in COVID-19. Sequencing used immunoSEQ multiplex PCR; TCRdb keeps in-frame clones, though not all of them. The data show over 150,000 clones, roughly 81% seen once. Sequencing was done on a sample of peripheral blood. The receptors shown here come from a woman in her sixties or seventies with COVID-19, enrolled during active disease.

This sequence joins TRBV10-1 and TRBJ1-3; tentative D call: TRBD1 (6 bases). The CDR3 consists of 17 residues. The germline V gene has CDR1 WNHNN and CDR2 SYGVQD (reference sequence). The V end was cut by 3 bases, the J end by 1 base, with 16 bases between. The CDR3 nucleotides read TGCGCCAGCAGTGACTTTTCGACAGGCCGTTCTGGAAACACCATATATTTT. Protein product: CASSDFSTGRSGNTIYF.

The V gene is TRBV4-1, the J gene TRBJ1-5; 10 nucleotides line up with TRBD1. Germline CDR1 and CDR2: MGHRA and YSYEKL. CDR3 length: 16 amino acids. The junction had 4 bases not matched to a gene; V was cut back by 4 bases and J by 1 base. The CDR3 DNA is TGCGCCAGCAGCCTCGAGGGACAGGGGAGCAATCAGCCCCAGCATTTT. Its translation: CASSLEGQGSNQPQHF.

This clone was seen more than once but under ten times. The J gene is TRBJ1-6, the V gene TRBV9, with 11 bases aligning to TRBD1. Germline V gives CDR1 SGDLS, CDR2 YYNGEE. With 3 bases clipped from V and 9 bases from J, the junction kept 5 bases outside the gene matches. CDR3 length: 15 amino acids. CDR3 amino acids: CASSEGGQGVSPLHF. Here the CDR3 DNA reads TGTGCCAGCAGCGAGGGGGGACAGGGGGTTTCACCCCTCCACTTT.

The chain recombines TRBV5-1 with TRBJ1-2, with D possibly being TRBD1 (6 bases). Looked up from germline, CDR1 is SGHRS and CDR2 is YFSETQ. The CDR3 has 15 amino acids. V was shortened by 0 bases and J by 6 bases, with 15 bases between the two germline ends. The CDR3 reads CASSLAVGGKDGYTF. As DNA, the CDR3 is TGCGCCAGCAGCTTGGCCGTAGGGGGAAAGGATGGCTACACCTTC.

The V and J genes are TRBV5-5 and TRBJ2-1; no clear D. CDR1 and CDR2 (germline): SGHKS, YYEKEE (reference sequence). The ends were cut back, 4 bases at V and 9 bases at J, with 11 bases in the middle. The CDR3 sequence is 12 residues long. This CDR3 is CASSPLGAEQFF. The CDR3 DNA reads as TGTGCCAGCAGCCCCCTAGGCGCTGAGCAGTTCTTC.

The gene calls are TRBV6-5 and TRBJ2-1, with 13 bases identical to TRBD2. CDR3 length: 15 residues. Germline V gives CDR1 MNHEY, CDR2 SVGAGI. The V segment lost 5 bases and the J segment 9 bases; nucleotides outside the gene matches: 7. The CDR3 sequence: CASSPRLAGGGEQFF. CDR3 nucleotides: TGTGCCAGCAGTCCAAGACTAGCGGGAGGCGGTGAGCAGTTCTTC.

As DNA, the CDR3 is TGCGCCAGCAGCGGAACGACAGGGGCCAAAAATTCACCCCTCCACTTT. Amino acid sequence: CASSGTTGAKNSPLHF. This chain links TRBV5-1 with TRBJ1-6, with 8 bases aligning to TRBD1. CDR3 size: 16 residues. Looked up from germline, CDR1 is SGHRS and CDR2 is YFSETQ. J gave up 7 bases and V 4 bases, and 10 bases lay outside the gene matches.

The chain carries TRBV7-6 and TRBJ1-1, with TRBD1 matching 7 bases. The CDR3 extends over 13 amino acids. The germline V gene encodes CDR1 SGHVS and CDR2 FNYEAQ. V shed 5 bases, J shed 5 bases, and the junction held 5 bases outside the gene matches. CDR3 sequence (DNA): TGTGCCAGCAGCCCGACAGGGTGGACTGAAGCTTTCTTT. This encodes CASSPTGWTEAFF.

The chain is built from TRBV6-5 and TRBJ1-2; tentatively, D is TRBD1 (6 bases). V gave up 6 bases and J gave up 4 bases, with 18 bases separating them. The germline CDR1 and CDR2 sequences are MNHEY and SVGAGI. The CDR3 runs to 15 residues. CDR3 coding DNA: TGTGCCAGCAGACTTAGGACAGCCTCTTTCTATGGCTACACCTTC. This translates into CASRLRTASFYGYTF.

The chain employs TRBV24-1 and TRBJ2-3; 7 bases align to TRBD1. The CDR3 length is 16 residues. CDR1 and CDR2 (germline): KGHDR, SFDVKD. The trim removed 0 bases at V and 6 bases at J, leaving 8 bases unmatched. CDR3 in DNA: TGTGCCACCAGTGATTTGAAGACAGGGAGAAAGGATACGCAGTATTTT. Translation gives CATSDLKTGRKDTQYF.

J is TRBJ2-1 and V is TRBV15, with D uncertain. CDR3 size: 13 residues. Germline lookup yields CDR1 LNHNV and CDR2 YYDKDF (reference sequence). Trimming shortened V by 3 bases and J by 6 bases, and 9 bases separated the two germline ends. The DNA of the CDR3 is TGTGCCACCAGCAGCCAGGTTTCCAATGAGCAGTTCTTC. The encoded protein is CATSSQVSNEQFF.

The chain uses TRBV12-3 or TRBV12-4 and TRBJ2-1; perhaps TRBD2 as D (6 bases). The CDR3 extends over 11 amino acids. Trimming pared 9 bases from V and 4 bases from J, leaving 7 bases between. The CDR3 nucleotides read TGTGCCAGTCGGGGGTACAATGAGCAGTTCTTC. This codes for CASRGYNEQFF.

V is TRBV10-3 and J is TRBJ1-1; D gene uncertain. The CDR3 has 14 amino acids. Germline V gene sequence: CDR1 ENHRY, CDR2 SYGVKD. V dropped 3 bases and J dropped 0 bases, with 8 bases sitting between them. The CDR3 sequence: CAISDRTVNTEAFF. In nucleotides, the CDR3 is TGTGCCATCAGTGATCGGACTGTGAACACTGAAGCTTTCTTT.

The genes are TRBV27 and TRBJ1-5; TRBD1 matches 9 bases. CDR3 length equals 17 residues. The germline gives CDR1 MNHEY, CDR2 SMNVEV (reference sequence). V was clipped by 5 bases and J by 3 bases; unmatched bases: 11. CDR3 DNA: TGTGCCAGCAGTCCCACCCTGGGACAGGGATTCAATCAGCCCCAGCATTTT. This codes for CASSPTLGQGFNQPQHF.

This rearrangement joins TRBV5-4 to TRBJ2-7; no reliable D call. The V and J ends lost 0 bases and 5 bases respectively, with 9 bases between them. There are 13 residues in the CDR3. Germline loops: CDR1 SGHNT, CDR2 YYREEE (reference sequence). The CDR3 is CASSLDYRNEQYF. The CDR3 DNA reads TGTGCCAGCAGCTTGGACTATAGGAACGAGCAGTACTTC.

The chain links TRBV27 to TRBJ1-6; 7 bases line up with TRBD1. Germline values: CDR1 MNHEY, CDR2 SMNVEV (reference sequence). Trimming removed 4 bases from V and 5 bases from J; junction bases left unmatched: 8. This CDR3 is built from 16 residues. The CDR3 DNA is TGTGCCAGCAGTTCACCACGACAGGGAGATAATTCACCCCTCCACTTT. This translates into CASSSPRQGDNSPLHF.

The chain links TRBV4-1 to TRBJ2-2, with TRBD1 matching over 10 bases. The ends lost 0 bases at V and 3 bases at J; junction bases unmatched: 10. This CDR3 is 19 amino acids long. Germline CDR1 and CDR2: MGHRA and YSYEKL. CDR3 sequence reads: CASSQDGGTGVQYTGELFF. CDR3 bases: TGCGCCAGCAGCCAAGACGGCGGGACAGGGGTTCAATACACCGGGGAGCTGTTTTTT.

The V and J genes are TRBV6-5 and TRBJ1-3; D not certain. Trimming removed 0 bases from V and 2 bases from J, with 11 bases in between. The germline CDR1 and CDR2 sequences are MNHEY and SVGAGI. The CDR3 length is 16 residues. CDR3 loop: CASSYSSFYTGNTIYF. CDR3 nucleotide sequence: TGTGCCAGCAGTTACTCCTCCTTTTATACTGGAAACACCATATATTTT.

The chain is built from TRBV27 and TRBJ2-3, with 11 bases that match TRBD2. Unmatched junction bases numbered 7, after V lost 6 bases and J lost 5 bases. Germline V lookup: CDR1 MNHEY, CDR2 SMNVEV (reference sequence). This CDR3 region has 15 residues. The CDR3 nucleotides read TGTGCCAGCAGATCCTTCGGACTAGCGGGAGATACGCAGTATTTT. Its protein product is CASRSFGLAGDTQYF.

J is TRBJ2-2 and V is TRBV5-1, with 7 bases fitting TRBD1. This CDR3 is built from 14 residues. Germline lookup yields CDR1 SGHRS and CDR2 YFSETQ. V was clipped by 6 bases and J by 4 bases; unmatched bases: 6. CDR3 region: CASIDRVGTGELFF. CDR3 in DNA: TGCGCCAGCATCGACAGGGTCGGCACCGGGGAGCTGTTTTTT. Full variable domain (remainder filled in from reference TRBV5-1 and TRBJ2-2): KAGVTQTPRYLIKTRGQQVTLSCSPISGHRSVSWYQQTPGQGLQFLFEYFSETQRNKGNFPGRFSGRQFSNSRSEMNVSTLELGDSALYLCASIDRVGTGELFFGEGSRLTVL.

V and J are TRBV27 and TRBJ2-3; D gene ambiguous. The CDR3 consists of 15 residues. Germline V gives CDR1 MNHEY, CDR2 SMNVEV (reference sequence). V was trimmed by 5 bases and J by 5 bases, leaving 17 bases between them. CDR3 DNA: TGTGCCAGCAGTCCCTTTGGCGGCGAAAAAGATACGCAGTATTTT. This codes for CASSPFGGEKDTQYF.

The V call is TRBV5-1, the J call TRBJ2-3; 7 bases are shared with TRBD2. V shed 5 bases, J shed 2 bases, and the junction held 8 bases outside the gene matches. The germline CDR1 and CDR2 sequences are SGHRS and YFSETQ. The CDR3 runs to 15 residues. The CDR3 region is CASSRTSEYTDTQYF. The CDR3 DNA sequence: TGCGCCAGCAGTCGGACTAGTGAGTACACAGATACGCAGTATTTT. The full variable domain, in which reference TRBV5-1 and TRBJ2-3 provide the parts outside the CDR3, is KAGVTQTPRYLIKTRGQQVTLSCSPISGHRSVSWYQQTPGQGLQFLFEYFSETQRNKGNFPGRFSGRQFSNSRSEMNVSTLELGDSALYLCASSRTSEYTDTQYFGPGTRLTVL.

This clone was seen a few times. The rearrangement uses TRBV2 and TRBJ1-2; D ambiguous. Germline CDR1 is SNHLY and CDR2 is FYNNEI. This CDR3 comprises 12 residues. Trimming took off 7 bases at V and 5 bases at J, with 11 bases between the two ends. The CDR3 loop reads CASTQVGYGYTF. The CDR3 DNA reads TGTGCCAGCACTCAGGTCGGATATGGCTACACCTTC.

The V call is TRBV6-1, the J call TRBJ1-5; 10 bases agree with TRBD1. There are 18 residues in the CDR3. Losses at the gene ends were 4 bases for V and 5 bases for J; bases not matched to a gene: 14. The germline gives CDR1 MNHNS, CDR2 SASEGT. The CDR3 DNA sequence: TGTGCCAGCAGTGGGGACAGGGGTAACCTCCTTTACTATCAGCCCCAGCATTTT. Translation gives CASSGDRGNLLYYQPQHF.

V is TRBV5-1 and J is TRBJ1-4; 9 nucleotides align to TRBD1. The CDR3 extends over 17 amino acids. CDR1 is SGHRS and CDR2 is YFSETQ in the germline V gene. V dropped 4 bases and J dropped 8; count of bases not matched to a gene: 15. The CDR3: CASSPSYTGGAEEKLFF. CDR3 DNA: TGCGCCAGCAGCCCATCCTATACAGGGGGCGCCGAGGAAAAACTGTTTTTT.

The chain combines TRBV30 with TRBJ2-6; D ambiguous. Trimming shortened V by 5 bases and J by 0 bases, and 5 bases separated the two germline ends. The CDR3 totals 13 residues. The germline V gene has CDR1 GTSNPN and CDR2 SVGIG (reference sequence). The CDR3 DNA reads TGTGCCTGGGCACACTCTGGGGCCAACGTCCTGACTTTC. Encoded protein: CAWAHSGANVLTF.

The chain joins TRBV19 to TRBJ1-2; 7 positions agree with TRBD1. This CDR3 spans 14 amino acids. V dropped 4 bases and J dropped 2; count of bases not matched to a gene: 4. Germline V gives CDR1 LNHDA, CDR2 SQIVND (reference sequence). This CDR3 is CASSNRGSNYGYTF. The CDR3 DNA reads as TGTGCCAGTAGTAACAGGGGATCCAACTATGGCTACACCTTC.

This clone has more than one count but fewer than ten. The chain links TRBV6-5 to TRBJ2-3, with 10 bases identical to TRBD2. V trimming: 6 bases; J trimming: 5 bases; junction bases outside the gene matches: 8. CDR3 length equals 15 residues. CDR1 MNHEY and CDR2 SVGAGI come from the germline V gene. CDR3 sequence (DNA): TGTGCCAGCAGGAGGGGACTAGCGATCGGAGATACGCAGTATTTT. Protein product: CASRRGLAIGDTQYF.

This clone was seen a single time. The V gene is TRBV5-1, the J gene TRBJ2-7; 9 bases align to TRBD2. The length of the CDR3 is 15 residues. Germline lookup yields CDR1 SGHRS and CDR2 YFSETQ. V gave up 5 bases and J gave up 7 bases; unmatched junction bases: 13. CDR3 region: CASRYTGTSFQEQYF. The CDR3 DNA reads as TGCGCCAGCAGGTATACCGGGACTAGCTTTCAAGAGCAGTACTTC.

The CDR3 sequence is CASSGGDTDTQYF. Written as DNA, the CDR3 is TGTGCCAGCAGCGGGGGCGATACAGATACGCAGTATTTT. This chain joins TRBV9 and TRBJ2-3; perhaps TRBD1 as D (5 bases). The V gene's germline CDR1 is SGDLS and CDR2 YYNGEE. CDR3 length: 13 amino acids. Trimming took 3 bases from V and 3 from J, leaving 8 bases between them.